This T cell receptor beta chain was obtained from a study of blood T cell repertoires in COVID-19. V lost 2 bases to trimming and J lost 5 bases; unmatched junction nucleotides: 5. This CDR3 has 16 amino acids. Germline V gene sequence: CDR1 SGHRS, CDR2 YFSETQ. Enrollment of patients from Seattle took place during active infection, with longitudinal follow-up. Authors' analysis steps: Reference gene primer amplification gave estimated nucleated cell counts. The repertoire was sequenced with immunoSEQ multiplex PCR; TCRdb's copy has only in-frame clones and lacks some. V, J and clone size are those of that table, while D and trimming were read from the DNA. The sample has some 70,000 clones; over 60% are singletons. This clone has just a few counts. The same CDR3 arises from other DNA sequences in this sample as well.

The chain uses TRBV5-1 and TRBJ2-5, with TRBD2 identical over 14 bases. Specimen: peripheral blood. The TCR originated in a man aged 55 to 70 with COVID-19, enrolled during active disease. The CDR3 nucleotides are TGCGCCAGCAGCTTAGGACTAGCGGGAGGTTCGGAGACCCAGTACTTC. It encodes CASSLGLAGGSETQYF.